The 25 T cell receptor beta chains below come from one sample, sequenced in a study of T cell changes during pregnancy in multiple sclerosis. Profiled with immunoSEQ multiplex PCR; TCRdb holds only in-frame clones, not every one. The table has approximately 88,000 clones, roughly 95% seen once. Sequences were derived from peripheral blood, sampled in the second trimester of pregnancy. These receptors were taken from a female donor with multiple sclerosis, enrolled in a pregnancy study.

The rearrangement links TRBV27 to TRBJ2-1, with no clear D. Germline V gene sequence: CDR1 MNHEY, CDR2 SMNVEV (reference sequence). The CDR3 covers 15 residues. Trimming took 4 bases from V and 0 from J, leaving 10 bases between them. CDR3 sequence: CASSSHTGSYNEQFF. The CDR3 DNA reads TGTGCCAGCAGTTCTCATACGGGCTCCTACAATGAGCAGTTCTTC.

This clone has just one count. J is TRBJ2-3 and V is TRBV11-2; no definite D call. The CDR3 sequence is 15 residues long. CDR1 SGHAT and CDR2 FQNNGV come from the germline V gene. Deletions cut 0 bases from V and 2 bases from J, with 9 bases between. The CDR3 DNA reads TGTGCCAGCAGCTTAGAGGTGGGCCACACAGATACGCAGTATTTT. Its translation: CASSLEVGHTDTQYF. Variable domain in full (rest from reference TRBV11-2 and TRBJ2-3): EAGVAQSPRYKIIEKRQSVAFWCNPISGHATLYWYQQILGQGPKLLIQFQNNGVVDDSQLPKDRFSAERLKGVDSTLKIQPAKLEDSAVYLCASSLEVGHTDTQYFGPGTRLTVL.

V usage is TRBV6-6 and J usage is TRBJ1-5; D possibly corresponds to TRBD1 (5 bases). Trimming removed 0 bases from V and 2 bases from J, with 8 bases in between. The CDR3 totals 15 residues. From germline, CDR1 is MNHNY and CDR2 SVGAGI (reference sequence). The CDR3 sequence: CASSYSTGGNQPQHF. DNA of the CDR3: TGTGCCAGCAGTTACTCGACGGGGGGCAATCAGCCCCAGCATTTT.

The J gene is TRBJ2-1, the V gene TRBV18, with 8 bases identical to TRBD2. With V trimmed by 0 bases and J by 1 base, 11 bases remained unmatched. Germline CDR1 reads KGHSH; CDR2 reads LQKENI. The CDR3 runs 19 residues. The CDR3 region has the DNA TGTGCCAGCTCACCACCCCGACGAGGAGCGGGAGTTTCCTACAATGAGCAGTTCTTC. Residues: CASSPPRRGAGVSYNEQFF. Drawing the rest from reference TRBV18 and TRBJ2-1, the complete variable domain is NAGVMQNPRHLVRRRGQEARLRCSPMKGHSHVYWYRQLPEEGLKFMVYLQKENIIDESGMPKERFSAEFPKEGPSILRIQQVVRGDSAAYFCASSPPRRGAGVSYNEQFFGPGTRLTVL.

The rearrangement links TRBV6-1 to TRBJ1-3; tentatively, D is TRBD1 (5 bases). Germline V gives CDR1 MNHNS, CDR2 SASEGT. Trimming pared 0 bases from V and 8 bases from J, leaving 17 bases between. This CDR3 contains 16 residues. The CDR3, as DNA: TGTGCCAGCAGTGAAGCGGACCGGGCCCCGGGGGACACCATATATTTT. This translates into CASSEADRAPGDTIYF.

The V and J genes are TRBV2 and TRBJ1-1, with no clear D. Germline V gene sequence: CDR1 SNHLY, CDR2 FYNNEI. The CDR3 loop spans 12 amino acids. The ends were cut back, 4 bases at V and 2 bases at J, with 5 bases in the middle. The CDR3 protein is CASSAFNTEAFF. CDR3 in DNA: TGTGCCAGCAGTGCATTCAACACTGAAGCTTTCTTT.

This chain uses TRBV7-9 with TRBJ1-1; D not certain. V was trimmed by 5 bases and J by 5 bases, leaving 15 bases between them. The CDR3 totals 14 residues. Germline CDR1 and CDR2: SEHNR and FQNEAQ (reference sequence). This CDR3 is CASSPGSYETEAFF. CDR3 nucleotides: TGTGCCAGCAGCCCGGGATCGTATGAAACTGAAGCTTTCTTT. Full variable domain (rest looked up from reference TRBV7-9 and TRBJ1-1): DTGVSQNPRHKITKRGQNVTFRCDPISEHNRLYWYRQTLGQGPEFLTYFQNEAQLEKSRLLSDRFSAERPKGSFSTLEIQRTEQGDSAMYLCASSPGSYETEAFFGQGTRLTVV.

The chain joins TRBV14 to TRBJ2-7, with TRBD2 matching over 10 bases. CDR1 and CDR2 from the germline V gene are SGHDN and FVKESK. J was trimmed by 6 bases and V by 1 base; bases with no gene match: 3. The CDR3 runs 14 residues. The CDR3 reads CASSQVRLAGEQYF. In DNA form, the CDR3 reads TGTGCCAGCAGCCAAGTTAGACTAGCGGGCGAGCAGTACTTC.

The CDR3: CASSERDGYTF. In nucleotides, the CDR3 is TGTGCCAGCAGTGAGAGGGATGGCTACACCTTC. V usage is TRBV2 and J usage is TRBJ1-2; D is uncertain. Trimming removed 3 bases from V and 6 bases from J, with 5 bases in between. Germline CDR1 SNHLY, CDR2 FYNNEI. The CDR3 has 11 amino acids.

The genes are TRBV5-6 and TRBJ2-2; 8 bases map to TRBD1. The CDR3 is 15 residues long. After removal of 7 bases from V and 6 bases from J, the junction contained 11 bases not matched to a gene. Germline assignment: CDR1 SGHDT and CDR2 YYEEEE. The CDR3 bases are TGTGCCAGCCGCCGAGGACAGGGACTTTCCGGGGAGCTGTTTTTT. It is translated as CASRRGQGLSGELFF.

This sequence joins TRBV10-3 and TRBJ2-7; TRBD2 matches 8 bases. Looked up from germline, CDR1 is ENHRY and CDR2 is SYGVKD. This CDR3 is 15 amino acids long. J lost 4 bases, V lost 4 bases, and 9 bases had no gene match. CDR3: CAISAGGPMIYEQYF. For the CDR3, the DNA is TGTGCCATCAGTGCGGGAGGGCCCATGATTTACGAGCAGTACTTC.

This rearrangement joins TRBV7-9 to TRBJ2-2; D is perhaps TRBD2 (5 bases). The CDR3 contains 15 residues. Germline V CDR1 and CDR2: SEHNR, FQNEAQ (reference sequence). The V end lost 5 bases, the J end lost 0 bases, and 10 bases lay between the germline ends. For the CDR3, the DNA is TGTGCCAGCAGCGCGGCGGGCGCGAACACCGGGGAGCTGTTTTTT. Protein sequence: CASSAAGANTGELFF.

V is TRBV6-5 and J is TRBJ1-2; D is perhaps TRBD1 (6 bases). Trimming removed 3 bases at V and 2 bases at J, with 10 bases between. CDR1 and CDR2 from the germline V gene are MNHEY and SVGAGI. This CDR3 is 14 amino acids long. Here the CDR3 reads CASSYNQGNYGYTF. CDR3 nucleotide sequence: TGTGCCAGCAGTTATAACCAGGGGAACTATGGCTACACCTTC.

V and J are TRBV11-3 and TRBJ2-3, with 13 bases that match TRBD2. The V gene's germline CDR1 is SGHNT and CDR2 YENEEA. The CDR3 is 15 amino acids. J lost 5 bases, V lost 3 bases, and 2 bases had no gene match. Here the CDR3 reads CASSLTSGRRDTQYF. DNA for the CDR3: TGTGCCAGCAGCTTGACTAGCGGGAGGCGAGATACGCAGTATTTT.

The gene calls are TRBV4-3 and TRBJ2-1; D is perhaps TRBD2 (6 bases). Trimming took 3 bases from V and 0 from J, leaving 15 bases between them. CDR1 and CDR2 from the germline V gene are LGHNA and YSLEER. This CDR3 has 17 residues. DNA for the CDR3: TGCGCCAGCAGCCAGAAGGGACTCCTAGGCTCCTACAATGAGCAGTTCTTC. Amino acid sequence: CASSQKGLLGSYNEQFF.

The chain joins TRBV13 to TRBJ2-6; maybe TRBD2 (6 bases). The CDR3 contains 17 residues. The V end was cut by 5 bases, the J end by 1 base, with 15 bases between. CDR1 and CDR2 (germline): PRHDT, FYEKMQ (reference sequence). CDR3 protein: CASSMGTSRSGANVLTF. The CDR3 DNA reads as TGTGCCAGCAGCATGGGGACTTCAAGATCTGGGGCCAACGTCCTGACTTTC.

This clone was seen a single time. The chain has TRBV5-1 and TRBJ1-5, with 9 bases matching TRBD1. This CDR3 is built from 16 residues. Germline V gene sequence: CDR1 SGHRS, CDR2 YFSETQ. V dropped 0 bases and J dropped 4; count of bases not matched to a gene: 5. CDR3 in DNA: TGCGCCAGCAGCTTGGTGGACAGGGGAGGAAATCAGCCCCAGCATTTT. Translated: CASSLVDRGGNQPQHF.

The chain uses TRBV7-9 and TRBJ1-2, with 9 bases aligning to TRBD1. Germline V gene lookup returns CDR1 SEHNR and CDR2 FQNEAQ (reference sequence). J gave up 5 bases and V 5 bases, and 12 bases lay outside the gene matches. The CDR3 is 16 residues long. CDR3 nucleotides: TGTGCCAGCAGCCCCATAGCATCCGGGACAGGGTATGGCTACACCTTC. Translation: CASSPIASGTGYGYTF. The full variable domain, completed using reference TRBV7-9 and TRBJ1-2, is DTGVSQNPRHKITKRGQNVTFRCDPISEHNRLYWYRQTLGQGPEFLTYFQNEAQLEKSRLLSDRFSAERPKGSFSTLEIQRTEQGDSAMYLCASSPIASGTGYGYTFGSGTRLTVV.

The chain links TRBV18 to TRBJ1-1, with D tentatively TRBD1 (5 bases). V was trimmed by 3 bases and J by 4 bases, leaving 18 bases between them. The CDR3 is made up of 16 amino acids. Germline V CDR1 and CDR2: KGHSH, LQKENI. The CDR3 coding sequence is TGTGCCAGCTCACCTGCCCCAGGGTCGTTCGGCACTGAAGCTTTCTTT. Protein: CASSPAPGSFGTEAFF.

The chain is built from TRBV7-2 and TRBJ2-1; TRBD2 aligns across 13 bases. The CDR3 spans 17 residues. Germline V CDR1 and CDR2: SGHTA, FQGNSA. The V and J ends lost 1 base and 7 bases, in that order; junction bases with no gene match: 7. CDR3 region: CASSLVGTSGRGNEQFF. The CDR3 DNA follows: TGTGCCAGCAGCTTAGTGGGAACTAGCGGGAGGGGGAATGAGCAGTTCTTC.

A remark on this clone: Distinct nucleotide sequences in the sample also encode this CDR3. This rearrangement joins TRBV5-1 to TRBJ2-5; D uncertain. Deletions cut 0 bases from V and 4 bases from J, with 4 bases between. Germline CDR1 SGHRS, CDR2 YFSETQ. The CDR3 spans 12 residues. The CDR3 spells CASSLGRETQYF. The CDR3 nucleotides read TGCGCCAGCAGCTTGGGCAGAGAGACCCAGTACTTC.

The gene calls are TRBV9 and TRBJ2-7; 8 bases are shared with TRBD2. Germline-derived CDR1 and CDR2 are SGDLS and YYNGEE. The CDR3 covers 16 residues. J gave up 0 bases and V 3 bases, and 8 bases lay outside the gene matches. This CDR3 reads CASSADPGLVSYEQYF. In nucleotides, the CDR3 is TGTGCCAGCAGCGCTGACCCGGGACTAGTCTCCTACGAGCAGTACTTC.

The V gene is TRBV7-9, the J gene TRBJ1-5; D not certain. Germline V gene sequence: CDR1 SEHNR, CDR2 FQNEAQ (reference sequence). The CDR3 runs 14 residues. V was cut by 1 base and J by 4 bases, with 8 bases left in between. The CDR3 DNA sequence: TGTGCCAGCAGCTTAGGGAGTGGAAATCAGCCCCAGCATTTT. Amino acid sequence: CASSLGSGNQPQHF.

In regard to this clone: Other DNA sequences of this sample code for an identical CDR3. The J gene is TRBJ2-5, the V gene TRBV7-9, with D perhaps matching TRBD1 (6 bases). This CDR3 spans 13 amino acids. The germline V gene has CDR1 SEHNR and CDR2 FQNEAQ (reference sequence). The V and J ends lost 5 bases and 1 base respectively, with 8 bases between them. CDR3 amino acids: CASSPDSQETQYF. CDR3 in DNA: TGTGCCAGCAGCCCGGACAGCCAAGAGACCCAGTACTTC.

The chain joins TRBV18 to TRBJ1-4; 9 nucleotides line up with TRBD1. The germline V gene has CDR1 KGHSH and CDR2 LQKENI. The CDR3 has 15 residues. The V gene end was trimmed by 3 bases and the J gene end by 6 bases; junction bases not matched to a gene: 5. This CDR3 is CASSPNRGRDEKLFF. CDR3 nucleotides: TGTGCCAGCTCACCGAACAGGGGGCGCGATGAAAAACTGTTTTTT.